These T cell receptor beta chains were read from a single sample in a study of CD8+ T cells in alopecia areata. Only in-frame clones appear in the TCRdb table, and some are missing; sequencing was by immunoSEQ multiplex PCR. The sample shows about 3,300 clones, around 80% of them seen only once. Sequencing was performed on skin, taken at week 24, from a patient treated with tofacitinib. The receptor set was obtained from a human donor with alopecia areata. The CDR3 runs from the conserved cysteine through the conserved F or W. The D gene is left open where the match is weak. For some rows the clone size is stated as once, few or many, or as a class when expanded; others skip it.

>NA|TRBV7-2|TRBJ2-3|NA
CATSGLGPDTQYF
TGTGCCACCTCGGGTCTAGGGCCAGATACGCAGTATTTT
>TRBD1|TRBV5-1|TRBJ2-1|NA
CAAREAHRDRTNEQFF
TGCGCCGCCCGAGAGGCGCACCGGGACAGAACCAATGAGCAGTTCTTC
>NA|TRBV9|TRBJ1-3|NA
CASSAGRLGNTIYF
TGTGCCAGCAGCGCCGGGCGATTGGGAAACACCATATATTTT
>NA|TRBV7-7|TRBJ2-5|NA
CASSSERGVGETQYF
TGTGCTAGCAGTTCAGAGAGGGGAGTAGGAGAGACCCAGTACTTC
>NA|TRBV7-8|TRBJ2-1|NA
CASSLNSYNEQFF
TGTGCCAGCAGCCTTAACTCCTACAATGAGCAGTTCTTC
>NA|TRBV7-8|TRBJ2-1|NA
CASSLLQPGDNEQFF
TGTGCCAGCAGCTTATTGCAACCTGGGGACAATGAGCAGTTCTTC
>TRBD2|TRBV11-2|TRBJ2-3|once
CASSRRASGGSTDTQYF
TGTGCCAGCAGCCGCCGGGCTAGCGGGGGGAGCACAGATACGCAGTATTTT
>TRBD2|TRBV2|TRBJ2-3|NA
CASKGGGAADTQYF
TGTGCCAGCAAGGGCGGGGGGGCAGCAGATACGCAGTATTTT
>NA|TRBV6-6|TRBJ2-5|NA
CASSPEFAETQYF
TGTGCCAGCAGTCCCGAGTTTGCCGAGACCCAGTACTTC
>NA|TRBV4-1|TRBJ2-2|NA
CASSQAPLGELFF
TGCGCCAGCAGCCAAGCCCCTCTCGGGGAGCTGTTTTTT
>TRBD2|TRBV7-9|TRBJ2-5|NA
CASSPSSGVELETQYF
TGTGCCAGCAGCCCTTCCAGCGGGGTTGAGTTAGAGACCCAGTACTTC
>NA|TRBV11-2|TRBJ2-3|few
CASKERVLMDTQYF
TGTGCCAGCAAAGAGCGGGTCCTCATGGATACGCAGTATTTT